What follows are 21 T cell receptor beta chains derived from one specimen sequenced in a study of cytomegalovirus exposure and HLA in healthy donors. The method was immunoSEQ multiplex PCR; TCRdb's version includes in-frame clones alone and lacks a portion of them. Among 150,000 to 200,000 clones, about 80% were seen once, and the ten largest hold roughly 7%. Sample: PBMCs. Receptors originate from a man aged 18 to 29 in good health and CMV-seropositive.

J is TRBJ1-1 and V is TRBV19, with 10 bases identical to TRBD1. After removal of 3 bases from V and 5 bases from J, the junction contained 9 bases not matched to a gene. This CDR3 region has 16 residues. Per the germline V gene, CDR1 is LNHDA and CDR2 is SQIVND (reference sequence). The CDR3 sequence is CASSMGDRGRSTEAFF. CDR3 sequence (DNA): TGTGCCAGTAGTATGGGAGACAGGGGGCGGAGTACTGAAGCTTTCTTT.

The gene calls are TRBV15 and TRBJ1-5; D gene unclear. V was trimmed by 0 bases and J by 7 bases, leaving 13 bases between them. CDR1 and CDR2 from the germline V gene are LNHNV and YYDKDF (reference sequence). CDR3 length: 15 residues. CDR3 loop: CATSRDRGGGQPQHF. The CDR3 DNA sequence: TGTGCCACCAGCAGAGACCGAGGTGGTGGGCAGCCCCAGCATTTT.

The chain is built from TRBV19 and TRBJ2-5; TRBD2 might be the D (5 bases). This CDR3 comprises 11 residues. Germline CDR1 LNHDA, CDR2 SQIVND (reference sequence). V dropped 8 bases and J dropped 5 bases, with 9 bases sitting between them. CDR3 in DNA: TGTGCCAGTGGTCCGGGGGAGACCCAGTACTTC. It encodes CASGPGETQYF.

This clone turned up a few times. This chain uses TRBV15 with TRBJ2-3; TRBD1 matches 9 bases. CDR1 is LNHNV, CDR2 YYDKDF, per germline (reference sequence). V was pared by 5 bases and J by 2 bases, with 5 bases of the junction left unmatched. CDR3 length: 15 amino acids. CDR3 DNA: TGTGCCACCAGCTGGGGACAGGGATCCACAGATACGCAGTATTTT. This sequence encodes CATSWGQGSTDTQYF.

The V and J genes are TRBV6-4 and TRBJ1-1; D perhaps matches TRBD1 (6 bases). Trimming left V 6 bases short and J 1 base short, with 9 bases between. The CDR3 is 13 residues long. Germline-derived CDR1 and CDR2 are MRHNA and SNTAGT. The DNA of the CDR3 is TGTGCCAGCAGGTACAGGGAGAACACTGAAGCTTTCTTT. Translation: CASRYRENTEAFF.

The chain joins TRBV5-1 to TRBJ2-7; D may be TRBD2 (5 bases). There are 13 residues in the CDR3. Germline lookup yields CDR1 SGHRS and CDR2 YFSETQ. V was cut by 1 base and J by 3 bases, with 8 bases left in between. CDR3 nucleotides: TGCGCCAGCAGCTTGCTGGGAGACTACGAGCAGTACTTC. Its translation is CASSLLGDYEQYF.

The rearrangement joins TRBV6-1 to TRBJ1-1, with 8 bases identical to TRBD1. There are 14 residues in the CDR3. The V gene's germline CDR1 is MNHNS and CDR2 SASEGT. Germline trimming cut 6 bases from V and 1 base from J; bases unmatched to any gene: 4. CDR3 sequence: CASRATGANTEAFF. The CDR3 nucleotides are TGTGCCAGCAGAGCGACAGGGGCGAACACTGAAGCTTTCTTT.

The chain links TRBV27 to TRBJ2-2; D perhaps matches TRBD1 (5 bases). V was cut by 6 bases and J by 2 bases, with 10 bases left in between. The CDR3 contains 14 residues. Germline values: CDR1 MNHEY, CDR2 SMNVEV (reference sequence). This CDR3 is CASSPGINTGELFF. The CDR3 coding sequence is TGTGCCAGCAGCCCAGGGATCAACACCGGGGAGCTGTTTTTT.

The chain's CDR3 is CASNLDRATGELFF. CDR3 nucleotides: TGTGCCAGCAACCTGGACAGGGCTACCGGGGAGCTGTTTTTT. The gene calls are TRBV6-1 and TRBJ2-2; 8 bases agree with TRBD1. Germline loops: CDR1 MNHNS, CDR2 SASEGT. This CDR3 region has 14 residues. J was trimmed by 5 bases and V by 7 bases; bases with no gene match: 6.

CDR3 DNA sequence: TGTGCCAGCAGCGTAGAACAGGGGGCGCGTGGCTACACCTTC. Protein: CASSVEQGARGYTF. The chain uses TRBV9 and TRBJ1-2, with 9 bases aligning to TRBD1. Germline V gives CDR1 SGDLS, CDR2 YYNGEE. This CDR3 contains 14 residues. The trim removed 0 bases at V and 7 bases at J, leaving 4 bases unmatched.

The chain joins TRBV19 to TRBJ2-7, with D tentatively TRBD1 (7 bases). Germline assignment: CDR1 LNHDA and CDR2 SQIVND (reference sequence). The CDR3 contains 13 residues. Between the trimmed V and J ends, which lost 7 bases and 4 bases, there was a span of 14 bases. The CDR3 DNA is TGTGCCAGTAAGTCCAGGGGGGAGTACGAGCAGTACTTC. Its protein is CASKSRGEYEQYF.

The chain employs TRBV27 and TRBJ1-5, with 10 bases identical to TRBD1. The CDR3 is made up of 15 amino acids. Losses at the gene ends were 3 bases for V and 11 bases for J; bases not matched to a gene: 10. Germline V gene lookup returns CDR1 MNHEY and CDR2 SMNVEV (reference sequence). The chain's CDR3 is CASSFRTGGQGTQHF. The DNA of the CDR3 is TGTGCCAGCAGTTTCCGGACAGGGGGTCAGGGAACCCAGCATTTT.

As for this clone: A much larger clone sits a single nucleotide away, making a read error possible. The chain joins TRBV7-2 to TRBJ2-7; D is possibly TRBD1 (6 bases). This CDR3 is 14 amino acids long. Between the trimmed V and J ends, which lost 1 base and 0 bases, there was a span of 7 bases. Germline loops: CDR1 SGHTA, CDR2 FQGNSA. CDR3 DNA sequence: TGTGCCAGCAGCTTAGACAGGGCCTCCTACGAGCAGTACTTC. Translated: CASSLDRASYEQYF.

This chain connects TRBV6-1 to TRBJ2-5; D is uncertain. The CDR3 sequence is 14 residues long. Germline CDR1 reads MNHNS; CDR2 reads SASEGT. V shed 1 base and J shed 2 bases, with 8 bases lying between them. The chain's CDR3 is CASSEGAVQETQYF. CDR3 DNA sequence: TGTGCCAGCAGTGAAGGGGCAGTTCAAGAGACCCAGTACTTC.

This chain joins TRBV18 and TRBJ2-1; D gene uncertain. Per germline, CDR1 KGHSH and CDR2 LQKENI. V was shortened by 4 bases and J by 6 bases, with 16 bases between the two germline ends. This CDR3 is built from 15 residues. CDR3 protein: CASSLDIFTSNEQFF. The CDR3 region has the DNA TGTGCCAGCTCACTCGATATCTTCACTTCCAATGAGCAGTTCTTC.

This clone has a single count. The V call is TRBV4-2, the J call TRBJ2-1; 7 bases fit TRBD2. CDR3 size: 17 residues. Germline CDR1 is LGHNA and CDR2 is YNFKEQ. The ends lost 0 bases at V and 6 bases at J; junction bases unmatched: 11. The CDR3 DNA reads TGTGCCAGCAGCCAAGATCGGGGAGGGCCTCGGGTCAATGAGCAGTTCTTC. This translates into CASSQDRGGPRVNEQFF.

CDR3 nucleotide sequence: TGTGCCAGCAGCCAACCGGGACTAGCGGGGGGGACAGATACGCAGTATTTT. Translated, it gives CASSQPGLAGGTDTQYF. J is TRBJ2-3 and V is TRBV11-2; TRBD2 agrees at 16 bases. Germline assignment: CDR1 SGHAT and CDR2 FQNNGV. This CDR3 spans 17 amino acids. The V segment lost 5 bases and the J segment 3 bases; nucleotides outside the gene matches: 5.

This chain uses TRBV27 with TRBJ2-3; D perhaps matches TRBD2 (6 bases). This CDR3 region has 16 residues. Germline V gives CDR1 MNHEY, CDR2 SMNVEV (reference sequence). The V end lost 6 bases, the J end lost 2 bases, and 18 bases lay between the germline ends. This chain's CDR3 is CASSPRSGITTDTQYF. The CDR3 bases are TGTGCCAGCAGCCCTCGTAGCGGAATCACCACAGATACGCAGTATTTT.

This clone was observed once. This chain uses TRBV15 with TRBJ1-5, with D uncertain. Germline V CDR1 and CDR2: LNHNV, YYDKDF (reference sequence). This CDR3 spans 17 amino acids. Trimming stripped 0 bases from V and 0 bases from J, with 12 bases between. The CDR3 spells CATSRDRWENSNQPQHF. The CDR3 nucleotides read TGTGCCACCAGCAGAGATCGGTGGGAGAATAGCAATCAGCCCCAGCATTTT. Full variable domain (remainder filled in from reference TRBV15 and TRBJ1-5): DAMVIQNPRYQVTQFGKPVTLSCSQTLNHNVMYWYQQKSSQAPKLLFHYYDKDFNNEADTPDNFQSRRPNTSFCFLDIRSPGLGDTAMYLCATSRDRWENSNQPQHFGDGTRLSIL.

This clone was seen once. The genes are TRBV6-6 and TRBJ2-7; the match to TRBD1 covers 7 bases. The CDR3 is 14 residues long. J lost 4 bases, V lost 2 bases, and 5 bases had no gene match. The germline gives CDR1 MNHNY, CDR2 SVGAGI (reference sequence). The CDR3, as DNA: TGTGCCAGCAGTTACAAGGGGGCTGGTTACGAGCAGTACTTC. Encoded protein: CASSYKGAGYEQYF.

The chain combines TRBV5-4 with TRBJ2-7; TRBD2 is a possible D gene (5 bases). Trimming left V 4 bases short and J 0 bases short, with 11 bases between. Germline V gives CDR1 SGHNT, CDR2 YYREEE (reference sequence). The length of the CDR3 is 14 residues. CDR3 protein: CASSLTGFSYEQYF. The DNA for the CDR3 is TGTGCCAGCAGCCTCACGGGGTTCTCCTACGAGCAGTACTTC.